These 18 T cell receptor beta chains were sequenced from one sample in a study of T cells after somatic rescue of genetic block. Clones were sequenced by immunoSEQ multiplex PCR, and TCRdb holds only the in-frame ones, with some missing. The sample includes 80,000 to 90,000 clones, about nine tenths seen only once; the top ten take more than 1.5%. Source material: peripheral blood mononuclear cells (PBMCs). These receptors were obtained from a young woman.

The genes are TRBV27 and TRBJ2-7, with 9 bases lining up with TRBD1. The CDR3 contains 13 residues. CDR1 is MNHEY, CDR2 SMNVEV, per germline (reference sequence). V lost 11 bases and J lost 5; bases outside the gene matches: 10. Here the CDR3 reads CAVGGQGLHEQYF. The CDR3 DNA sequence: TGTGCCGTCGGGGGACAGGGACTGCACGAGCAGTACTTC.

This clone was found once. The rearrangement uses TRBV6-4 and TRBJ1-5; D is undetermined. The CDR3 is 13 amino acids. Germline CDR1 MRHNA, CDR2 SNTAGT. The V gene lost 3 bases and the J gene lost 4 bases, with 7 bases spanning the gap. CDR3 DNA sequence: TGTGCCAGCAGTGAAGAAGAGAATCAGCCCCAGCATTTT. Amino acid sequence: CASSEEENQPQHF.

The CDR3 DNA is TGTGCCAGCACCCTCGCTATATGGGTGAACACTGAAGCTTTCTTT. Translating gives CASTLAIWVNTEAFF. The V call is TRBV7-2, the J call TRBJ1-1; D uncertain. CDR3 size: 15 residues. Germline V gene lookup returns CDR1 SGHTA and CDR2 FQGNSA. Deletions cut 7 bases from V and 0 bases from J, with 15 bases between.

The genes are TRBV7-2 and TRBJ1-5; D is perhaps TRBD1 (5 bases). The CDR3 length is 15 residues. The ends were cut back, 1 base at V and 7 bases at J, with 14 bases in the middle. Germline V gene lookup returns CDR1 SGHTA and CDR2 FQGNSA. Here the CDR3 reads CASSLGWGSGQPQHF. The CDR3 DNA reads TGTGCCAGCAGCTTAGGTTGGGGCTCGGGGCAGCCCCAGCATTTT.

The rearrangement links TRBV29-1 to TRBJ2-1; 10 bases are a match to TRBD2. The CDR3 is 14 residues long. Losses at the gene ends were 6 bases for V and 5 bases for J; bases not matched to a gene: 7. Germline V gene data show CDR1 as SQVTM and CDR2 as ANQGSEA. The CDR3 sequence is CSVASSGSDNEQFF. The CDR3 bases are TGCAGCGTGGCTTCTAGCGGGAGTGACAATGAGCAGTTCTTC.

This clone showed up just once. V usage is TRBV28 and J usage is TRBJ1-2; weak D call: TRBD1 (6 bases). The V and J ends lost 3 bases and 3 bases respectively, with 14 bases between them. Germline V lookup: CDR1 MDHEN, CDR2 SYDVKM. The length of the CDR3 is 15 residues. As DNA, the CDR3 is TGTGCCAGCAGTTTTCGGGGGCGCCCCTACTATGGCTACACCTTC. This codes for CASSFRGRPYYGYTF.

Only a few counts were recorded for this clone. The J gene is TRBJ2-3, the V gene TRBV5-5; 10 bases agree with TRBD2. Germline V gene data show CDR1 as SGHKS and CDR2 as YYEKEE (reference sequence). This CDR3 has 15 amino acids. Trimming took 5 bases from V and 3 from J; bases not matched to a gene: 6. This CDR3 is CASRQREGFTDTQYF. The CDR3 nucleotides are TGTGCCAGCAGGCAGCGGGAGGGTTTTACAGATACGCAGTATTTT.

The chain has TRBV7-9 and TRBJ2-7; TRBD1 agrees at 7 bases. The CDR3 totals 15 residues. Trimming took 5 bases from V and 2 from J; bases not matched to a gene: 9. The V gene's germline CDR1 is SEHNR and CDR2 FQNEAQ (reference sequence). The CDR3 is CASSGPGGTAYEQYF. The CDR3 region has the DNA TGTGCCAGCAGCGGCCCAGGTGGGACAGCCTACGAGCAGTACTTC.

The chain carries TRBV30 and TRBJ2-7; a weak D match, TRBD1 (6 bases). V was cut by 3 bases and J by 6 bases, with 9 bases left in between. This CDR3 comprises 11 residues. From germline, CDR1 is GTSNPN and CDR2 SVGIG (reference sequence). CDR3: CAWSARGEQYF. CDR3 coding DNA: TGTGCCTGGAGCGCCAGGGGCGAGCAGTACTTC. Complete variable domain (other parts from reference TRBV30 and TRBJ2-7): SQTIHQWPATLVQPVGSPLSLECTVEGTSNPNLYWYRQAAGRGLQLLFYSVGIGQISSEVPQNLSASRPQDRQFILSSKKLLLSDSGFYLCAWSARGEQYFGPGTRLTVT.

As concerns this clone: One end of the junction is discordant with germline, which a read error may explain. The chain combines TRBV5-1 with TRBJ1-1, with D hard to call. Germline V lookup: CDR1 SGHRS, CDR2 YFSETQ. This CDR3 has 14 residues. Here the CDR3 reads CASSLAPPNTEAFF. The CDR3 DNA reads as TGCGCCAGCAGCTTGGCCCCACCGAACACTGAAGCCTTCTTT.

The chain uses TRBV11-1 and TRBJ2-1; D remains unclear. The CDR3 is made up of 16 amino acids. Trimming took off 5 bases at V and 0 bases at J, with 14 bases between the two ends. From germline, CDR1 is SGHAT and CDR2 FQDESV (reference sequence). The CDR3 DNA reads as TGTGCCAGCAGCCCCCTGATGGTCCGCTCCTACAATGAGCAGTTCTTC. Its protein product is CASSPLMVRSYNEQFF.

This chain connects TRBV27 to TRBJ2-7; D is unresolved. The length of the CDR3 is 13 residues. The V end was cut by 4 bases, the J end by 3 bases, with 10 bases between. Germline values: CDR1 MNHEY, CDR2 SMNVEV (reference sequence). The CDR3 loop is CASSSRRHYEQYF. DNA of the CDR3: TGTGCCAGCAGTTCCAGACGGCACTACGAGCAGTACTTC.

The rearrangement uses TRBV27 and TRBJ1-5, with D unresolved. The CDR3 sequence is 14 residues long. Germline V gene lookup returns CDR1 MNHEY and CDR2 SMNVEV (reference sequence). V was pared by 6 bases and J by 6 bases, with 15 bases between. Here the CDR3 DNA reads TGTGCCAGCAGCTTTATGGCCGGGAGTCAGCCCCAGCATTTT. This sequence encodes CASSFMAGSQPQHF.

This chain uses TRBV4-1 with TRBJ1-4; D is perhaps TRBD1 (5 bases). The CDR3 extends over 14 amino acids. V was pared by 4 bases and J by 8 bases, with 14 bases between. Looked up from germline, CDR1 is MGHRA and CDR2 is YSYEKL. This chain's CDR3 is CASSRGTSGEKLFF. The CDR3, as DNA: TGCGCCAGCAGCCGAGGGACCTCCGGGGAAAAACTGTTTTTT.

This chain links TRBV28 with TRBJ1-2, with D uncertain. The CDR3 has 14 residues. V shed 7 bases and J shed 2 bases, with 14 bases lying between them. Germline values: CDR1 MDHEN, CDR2 SYDVKM. CDR3 coding DNA: TGTGCCAGCAAAATGGCCGACCTAAACTATGGCTACACCTTC. Translation gives CASKMADLNYGYTF.

The chain carries TRBV5-1 and TRBJ2-7; D is uncertain. V lost 0 bases and J lost 5, with 9 bases in between. Germline CDR1 and CDR2: SGHRS and YFSETQ. The CDR3 is 13 residues long. The CDR3 is CASSLVEPHEQYF. The CDR3 region has the DNA TGCGCCAGCAGCTTGGTGGAGCCCCACGAGCAGTACTTC.

This clone has only one observation. The chain employs TRBV28 and TRBJ2-5; D uncertain. Trimming shortened V by 8 bases and J by 5 bases, and 9 bases separated the two germline ends. The CDR3 consists of 11 residues. The germline CDR1 and CDR2 sequences are MDHEN and SYDVKM. DNA of the CDR3: TGTGCCAGCCAAGACTGGGAGACCCAGTACTTC. It codes for CASQDWETQYF.

This rearrangement joins TRBV5-1 to TRBJ1-2; D not resolved. This CDR3 is 16 amino acids long. Trimming took 1 base from V and 8 from J, leaving 21 bases between them. Germline lookup yields CDR1 SGHRS and CDR2 YFSETQ. The CDR3 DNA sequence: TGCGCCAGCAGCTTGACCGGTTCTGCGGGGTTGGTAGGCTACACCTTC. The encoded protein is CASSLTGSAGLVGYTF.